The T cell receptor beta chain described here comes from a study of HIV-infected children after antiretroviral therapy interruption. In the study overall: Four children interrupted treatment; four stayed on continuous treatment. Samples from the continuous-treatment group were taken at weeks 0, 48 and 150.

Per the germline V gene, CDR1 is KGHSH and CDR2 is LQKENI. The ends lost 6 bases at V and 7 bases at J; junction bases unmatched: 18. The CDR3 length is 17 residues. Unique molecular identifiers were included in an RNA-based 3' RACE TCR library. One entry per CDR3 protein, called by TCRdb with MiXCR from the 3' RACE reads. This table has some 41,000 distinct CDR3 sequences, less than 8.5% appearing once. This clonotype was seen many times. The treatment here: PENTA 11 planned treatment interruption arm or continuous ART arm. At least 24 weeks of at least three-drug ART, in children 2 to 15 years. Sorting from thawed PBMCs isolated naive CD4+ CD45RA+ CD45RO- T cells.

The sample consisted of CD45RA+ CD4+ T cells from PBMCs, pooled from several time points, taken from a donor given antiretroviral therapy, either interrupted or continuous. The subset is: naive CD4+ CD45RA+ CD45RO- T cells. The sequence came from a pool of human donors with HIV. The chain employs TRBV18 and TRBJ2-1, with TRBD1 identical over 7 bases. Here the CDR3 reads CASSLDRQGRFGNEQFF. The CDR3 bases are TGTGCCAGCTCCCTCGACCGACAGGGAAGGTTTGGGAATGAGCAGTTCTTC.